This entry features one T cell receptor beta chain sequence. The CDR3 covers 14 residues. Germline assignment: CDR1 SGHAT and CDR2 FQNNGV. V was pared by 5 bases and J by 1 base, with 4 bases of the junction left unmatched. Sequenced by immunoSEQ multiplex PCR; TCRdb stores in-frame clones only, minus some. The table records roughly 20,000 clones, 80% of them present only once. This sample is drawn from a study of blood T cell repertoires in COVID-19. The chain employs TRBV11-2 and TRBJ1-1; 7 positions agree with TRBD1. This TCR derives from a man older than 75 with acute or convalescent COVID-19. The sequencing input was peripheral blood. CDR3 region: CASSVAGGNTEAFF. CDR3 DNA: TGTGCCAGCAGCGTCGCAGGGGGGAACACTGAAGCTTTCTTT.